A selection of T cell receptor beta chains follows, all from one sample in a study of T cells in narcolepsy. The assay was immunoSEQ multiplex PCR, and TCRdb's table has in-frame clones only and misses some. Here the sample spans fewer than 25,000 clones, 65% to 90% being singletons. The sequencing sample was made of memory (CD45RA-) CD4+ T cells from blood. The source of these receptors is a human donor in good health. CDR3s include the opening cysteine and the closing phenylalanine or tryptophan. The D gene is left open where the match is weak. Only some rows state a clone size, as once, few, many or a class for expanded clones.

J	D	length	V	size	DNA	CDR3
TRBJ2-1	NA	16	TRBV10-1	NA	TGCGCCAGCAGTCTGGGTTTCCTGGGTCCCTACAATGAGCAGTTCTTC	CASSLGFLGPYNEQFF
TRBJ2-2	TRBD1	15	TRBV6-6	NA	TGTGCCAGCAGACCCGGGACAGCACTTACCGGGGAGCTGTTTTTT	CASRPGTALTGELFF
TRBJ1-5	NA	14	TRBV6-5	NA	TGTGCCAGCAGTCCCCAGGGGACCGGGACGGCCCAGCATTTT	CASSPQGTGTAQHF
TRBJ2-7	TRBD1	14	TRBV2	once	TGTGCCAGCAGCAGACAGGGGTCGTCCTACGAGCAGTACTTC	CASSRQGSSYEQYF
TRBJ2-3	TRBD1	18	TRBV28	NA	TGTGCCAGCAGTCCCTGGGCAGGGGGCGGGAAGGCAACAGATACGCAGTATTTT	CASSPWAGGGKATDTQYF
TRBJ2-3	NA	18	TRBV7-2	NA	TGTGCCAGCAGCTCAGACGCCGAAGGAACCTATCCCACAGATACGCAGTATTTT	CASSSDAEGTYPTDTQYF
TRBJ2-7	TRBD1	14	TRBV5-4	NA	TGTGCCAGCAGCTTTGGGACAGTCTCATACGAGCAGTACTTC	CASSFGTVSYEQYF
TRBJ2-7	NA	17	TRBV27	NA	TGTGCCAGCAGTTTAAATTCTCCGGGCACAGGATCCTACGAGCAGTACTTC	CASSLNSPGTGSYEQYF
TRBJ1-2	TRBD1	14	TRBV28	NA	TGTGCCCACGAGGGGGAGGGGGCAGACTATGGCTACACCTTC	CAHEGEGADYGYTF
TRBJ2-5	NA	14	TRBV29-1	NA	TGCAGCGTTGAAGAAATGGCGTCTAGGGAGACCCAGTACTTC	CSVEEMASRETQYF
TRBJ1-3	NA	14	TRBV5-5	NA	TGTGCCAGCAGCTTGGAAGGGCTCGCGACCACCATATATTTT	CASSLEGLATTIYF
TRBJ2-2	TRBD1	15	TRBV5-1	NA	TGCGCCAGCAGCCTAGACAGGGGCGGAGGCGGGGAGCTGTTTTTT	CASSLDRGGGGELFF
TRBJ2-1	TRBD2	15	TRBV4-2	NA	TGTGCCAGCAGCCAAGAAGGGACTAGCTACAATGAGCAGTTCTTC	CASSQEGTSYNEQFF
TRBJ1-4	TRBD1	15	TRBV28	NA	TGTGCCAGCAGCTCTTGGGGTAGGGGGCAGGAAAAACTGTTTTTT	CASSSWGRGQEKLFF
TRBJ2-7	NA	14	TRBV6-1	NA	TGTGCCAGCAGTATTGACGACAGACTTTACGAGCAGTACTTC	CASSIDDRLYEQYF
TRBJ2-1	NA	12	TRBV29-1	NA	TGCAGCGCCGGGACTGGCAACAATGAGCAGTTCTTC	CSAGTGNNEQFF
TRBJ2-1	NA	14	TRBV5-4	once	TGTGCCAGCAGCTCCCTTTCCAAGCCCCGGGAGCAGTTCTTC	CASSSLSKPREQFF
TRBJ2-7	NA	16	TRBV7-2	few	TGTGCCAGCAGCTTAGATGCTAGCGCGAGACTGTACGAGCAGTACTTC	CASSLDASARLYEQYF
TRBJ2-1	NA	12	TRBV10-3	NA	TGTGCCATCAGTGACCGGAGGAATGAGCAGTTCTTC	CAISDRRNEQFF
TRBJ2-7	TRBD2	15	TRBV5-5	NA	TGTGCCAGCAGATTCAGTCCCAGCGGGACCTACGAGCAGTACTTC	CASRFSPSGTYEQYF
TRBJ2-1	TRBD2	15	TRBV9	NA	TGTGCCAGCAGCGTAGTTGGTAGCGGGAATAATGAGCAGTTCTTC	CASSVVGSGNNEQFF
TRBJ1-2	NA	14	TRBV28	NA	TGTGCCAGCACCTCGGGAGGGAGAGACTATGGCTACACCTTC	CASTSGGRDYGYTF
TRBJ2-3	TRBD2	16	TRBV2	NA	TGTGCCAGCAGTCAATCGACTAGCGGATCCACAGATACGCAGTATTTT	CASSQSTSGSTDTQYF
TRBJ2-7	NA	11	TRBV19	NA	TGTGCCTCAAGGTCGGGGCCCGAGCAGTACTTC	CASRSGPEQYF
TRBJ1-1	NA	15	TRBV6-5	NA	TGTGCCAGCCCGCCCCCTGGGCAGTCGAACACTGAAGCTTTCTTT	CASPPPGQSNTEAFF
TRBJ2-7	TRBD2	15	TRBV5-1	NA	TGCGCCAGCAGCTTTAATAGCGGGAGTCCCTACGAGCAGTACTTC	CASSFNSGSPYEQYF
TRBJ1-5	NA	16	TRBV21-1	NA	TGTGCCAGCAGCACCTGCGTCCCCCGAGGCAATCAGCCCCAGCATTTT	CASSTCVPRGNQPQHF